Listed below are T cell receptor beta chains from one sample, sequenced in a study of beta chain features in type 1 diabetes. Measured with immunoSEQ multiplex PCR; TCRdb has only the in-frame clones, and not every one. The sample includes roughly 300,000 clones, approximately 14% of them seen just once. Sequenced input: central memory CD4+ T cells from blood. These receptors were taken from a man between 25 and 39 years old in good health. Each CDR3 is given with its conserved first and last residue. The D gene is left open where the match is weak. Not all rows give a size; the values are once, few, many and, for expanded clones, a class.

TRBJ1-1 | - | many | TRBV4-3 | CASSQGRYTEAFF | TGCGCCAGCAGCCAGGGACGGTACACTGAAGCTTTCTTT
TRBJ1-5 | - | - | TRBV28 | CASSMTGSNQPQHF | TGTGCCAGCAGCATGACTGGTAGCAATCAGCCCCAGCATTTT
TRBJ1-5 | - | - | TRBV19 | CASTPVWRTWGNQPQHF | TGTGCCAGTACCCCGGTGTGGCGGACCTGGGGCAATCAGCCCCAGCATTTT
TRBJ1-1 | - | few | TRBV6-5 | CASSPGHRNTEAFF | TGTGCCAGCAGCCCCGGACACCGAAACACTGAAGCTTTCTTT
TRBJ1-1 | - | few | TRBV6-6 | CASSRGPRHYTEAFF | TGTGCCAGCAGCCGAGGGCCTCGGCATTACACTGAAGCTTTCTTT
TRBJ2-7 | TRBD1 | - | TRBV18 | CASSRDRDPYEQYF | TGTGCCAGCTCTCGAGACAGGGATCCCTACGAGCAGTACTTC
TRBJ1-3 | TRBD1 | few | TRBV19 | CASSMTGLGRNTIYF | TGTGCCAGTAGTATGACAGGGCTGGGGAGAAACACCATATATTTT
TRBJ1-2 | - | many | TRBV19 | CASSHRTNYGYTF | TGTGCCAGTAGCCACAGGACAAACTATGGCTACACCTTC
TRBJ1-1 | TRBD1 | - | TRBV7-9 | CASSPSGGQKAFF | TGTGCCAGCAGCCCCTCAGGGGGCCAGAAGGCTTTCTTT
TRBJ2-1 | TRBD2 | - | TRBV9 | CASSATGLAINYNEQFF | TGTGCCAGCAGCGCCACGGGACTAGCAATTAACTACAATGAGCAGTTCTTC
TRBJ1-2 | - | many | TRBV7-2 | CASSLRKGEDYTF | TGTGCCAGCAGCTTAAGAAAGGGAGAGGACTACACCTTC
TRBJ2-4 | - | few | TRBV2 | CASRQTGAKNIQYF | TGTGCCAGCAGACAAACGGGTGCCAAAAACATTCAGTACTTC
TRBJ1-2 | - | few | TRBV19 | CASNGFNYGYTF | TGTGCCAGTAATGGATTCAACTATGGCTACACCTTC
TRBJ2-7 | - | - | TRBV11-2 | CASSSIGDQSYEQYF | TGTGCCAGCAGCTCAATTGGGGACCAGTCCTACGAGCAGTACTTC
TRBJ2-3 | - | - | TRBV4-3 | CASSPGLHADTQYF | TGCGCCAGCAGCCCGGGACTCCACGCAGATACGCAGTATTTT
TRBJ1-3 | - | - | TRBV7-3 | CASSSGVDVGNTIYF | TGTGCCAGCAGCTCCGGGGTAGACGTAGGAAACACCATATATTTT
TRBJ2-1 | TRBD2 | - | TRBV12-5 | CASGLPPWTSGTGVGEQFF | TGTGCTAGTGGTTTGCCTCCATGGACTAGCGGAACGGGAGTTGGAGAGCAGTTCTTC
TRBJ2-2 | - | few | TRBV19 | CASRQFPGELFF | TGTGCCAGCAGACAGTTTCCCGGGGAGCTGTTTTTT
TRBJ2-5 | TRBD2 | - | TRBV7-2 | CASSSRTSGGPRTQYF | TGTGCCAGCAGCTCCCGTACTAGCGGGGGACCCAGGACCCAGTACTTC
TRBJ2-7 | - | few | TRBV7-2 | CASSQQSSSHEQYF | TGTGCCAGCAGCCAACAAAGTTCTTCGCACGAGCAGTACTTC
TRBJ2-1 | TRBD2 | few | TRBV4-2 | CASSQVGGGDLLAAYNEQFF | TGTGCCAGCAGCCAAGTGGGGGGAGGGGACTTACTAGCGGCCTACAATGAGCAGTTCTTC
TRBJ1-2 | TRBD1 | many | TRBV6-5 | CASSFRGQGLYGYTF | TGTGCCAGCAGTTTCCGAGGACAGGGCCTCTATGGCTACACCTTC
TRBJ2-3 | TRBD2 | few | TRBV7-6 | CASSLAASGATETQYF | TGTGCCAGCAGCTTAGCGGCTAGCGGGGCCACTGAGACGCAGTATTTT
TRBJ2-1 | TRBD1 | - | TRBV30 | CAWSQTGVANEQFF | TGTGCCTGGAGTCAAACAGGGGTAGCGAATGAGCAGTTCTTC
TRBJ1-1 | - | few | TRBV9 | CASSERDTRGTEAFF | TGTGCCAGCAGCGAAAGGGACACAAGGGGAACTGAAGCTTTCTTT
TRBJ2-1 | - | many | TRBV7-9 | CASSLGDSGNEQFF | TGTGCCAGCAGCTTAGGGGACTCTGGGAATGAGCAGTTCTTC
TRBJ2-1 | TRBD1 | many | TRBV7-3 | CASSLWAGGGEQFF | TGTGCCAGCAGCTTATGGGCAGGGGGCGGTGAGCAGTTCTTC
TRBJ1-2 | - | few | TRBV9 | CASSPSTALYGYTF | TGTGCCAGCAGCCCATCGACAGCGCTCTATGGCTACACCTTC
TRBJ2-3 | - | - | TRBV2 | CASSVTRAPGADTQYF | TGTGCCAGCAGTGTCACAAGGGCCCCCGGGGCAGATACGCAGTATTTT
TRBJ2-5 | - | few | TRBV5-6 | CASSFGQGAGGETQYF | TGTGCCAGCAGCTTCGGCCAGGGGGCGGGAGGAGAGACCCAGTACTTC
TRBJ2-2 | TRBD2 | - | TRBV5-1 | CASSRTSGGYTGELFF | TGCGCCAGCAGCCGGACTAGCGGGGGGTACACCGGGGAGCTGTTTTTT
TRBJ2-5 | - | few | TRBV5-1 | CASSNRGVRGSDTQYF | TGCGCCAGCAGCAACCGGGGCGTCAGGGGATCTGATACCCAGTACTTC
TRBJ2-6 | - | few | TRBV9 | CASSVVGQFYSGANVLTF | TGTGCCAGCAGCGTAGTAGGACAGTTCTACTCTGGGGCCAACGTCCTGACTTTC
TRBJ2-5 | TRBD1 | few | TRBV12-5 | CASGLATGQGKTQYF | TGTGCTAGTGGTTTGGCCACGGGACAGGGCAAGACCCAGTACTTC
TRBJ2-2 | - | few | TRBV7-2 | CASSLGSTGELFF | TGTGCCAGCAGCCTAGGCAGCACCGGGGAGCTGTTTTTT
TRBJ2-2 | - | few | TRBV25-1 | CASSDPRQVNGELFF | TGTGCCAGCAGTGACCCCAGACAGGTGAACGGGGAGCTGTTTTTT
TRBJ2-3 | - | few | TRBV7-9 | CASSTGLDRTDTQYF | TGTGCCAGCAGCACCGGACTGGATCGCACAGATACGCAGTATTTT
TRBJ1-5 | TRBD1 | few | TRBV7-2 | CASSRDRGLNQPQHF | TGTGCCAGCAGCCGGGACAGGGGATTAAATCAGCCCCAGCATTTT
TRBJ1-5 | - | few | TRBV7-8 | CASSHPRGGPASNQPQHF | TGTGCCAGCAGCCACCCGAGAGGAGGCCCGGCCAGCAATCAGCCCCAGCATTTT
TRBJ2-5 | - | - | TRBV9 | CASSTSGRQETQYF | TGTGCCAGCAGCACGTCCGGCCGGCAAGAGACCCAGTACTTC
TRBJ1-5 | - | - | TRBV25-1 | CASSETGLYQPQHF | TGTGCCAGCAGTGAAACAGGGCTTTATCAGCCCCAGCATTTT
TRBJ2-5 | - | few | TRBV18 | CASSPSSFQETQYF | TGTGCCAGCTCACCGTCTTCCTTCCAAGAGACCCAGTACTTC
TRBJ2-1 | TRBD2 | - | TRBV5-4 | CASSLPGGAEEQFF | TGTGCCAGCAGCTTGCCCGGGGGGGCAGAGGAGCAGTTCTTC
TRBJ2-2 | TRBD2 | few | TRBV7-2 | CASSYLLAGVTNTGELFF | TGTGCCAGCAGCTACTTGCTAGCGGGGGTCACGAACACCGGGGAGCTGTTTTTT
TRBJ1-6 | TRBD1 | - | TRBV7-8 | CASSLTGNNSPLHF | TGTGCCAGCAGCCTGACAGGGAATAATTCACCCCTCCACTTT
TRBJ2-7 | - | - | TRBV6-1 | CATMGRPYGTEQYF | TGTGCCACCATGGGGAGGCCTTATGGGACCGAGCAGTACTTC
TRBJ2-1 | - | few | TRBV19 | CASSIVTGNSYNEQFF | TGTGCCAGTAGTATCGTTACAGGGAACTCCTACAATGAGCAGTTCTTC
TRBJ1-2 | TRBD1 | - | TRBV30 | CAWRNQQGAPGADGYTF | TGTGCCTGGAGGAACCAACAGGGGGCGCCGGGGGCTGATGGCTACACCTTC
TRBJ2-1 | TRBD2 | - | TRBV6-6 | CASSYGGTSRPNEQFF | TGTGCCAGCAGTTACGGTGGGACTAGCCGTCCGAATGAGCAGTTCTTC
TRBJ1-3 | - | - | TRBV21-1 | CASRNAFSGNTIYF | TGTGCCAGCAGGAACGCTTTCTCTGGAAACACCATATATTTT
TRBJ1-3 | - | - | TRBV7-2 | CASTPDRLTSGNTIYF | TGTGCCAGCACCCCGGACCGGCTAACCTCTGGAAACACCATATATTTT
TRBJ2-5 | - | - | TRBV5-6 | CASSLMGQETQYF | TGTGCCAGCAGCTTAATGGGGCAAGAGACCCAGTACTTC
TRBJ2-1 | TRBD2 | - | TRBV9 | CASSPRLAEYNEQFF | TGTGCCAGCAGCCCCCGCCTAGCGGAGTACAATGAGCAGTTCTTC